The source of this T cell receptor (beta chain) is a study of T-cell reconstitution after alpha-beta-depleted transplantation in children. Notes on the study in general: A year had passed since transplant, and T-cell counts and diversity by then came mostly from newly produced T cells. Day-60 TCRbeta diversity that was high in some patients was derived from surviving recipient T cells and thymic progenitors.

Molecular barcoding with unique molecular identifiers was used for the TCRbeta library. TCRdb redid the calling of the PCR reads with MiXCR, one entry per CDR3 protein. The data show approximately 520,000 distinct CDR3 sequences, with over 9.5% seen just once and 14% held by the top ten. The CDR3 spans 14 residues. CDR1 DFQATT and CDR2 SNEGSKA come from the germline V gene (reference sequence). V was clipped by 6 bases and J by 5 bases; unmatched bases: 11. Worth noting for this clonotype: The antigen remains unidentified.

The TCR comes from a female patient under 10 years old who had a stem cell transplant for aplastic anemia, so the T cells may come from the graft donor. The J gene is TRBJ2-3, the V gene TRBV20-1, with TRBD2 identical over 7 bases. Source: PBMCs, mostly from graft donor cells, taken 180 days after TCRalphabeta/CD19-depleted stem cell transplant. The CDR3 loop reads CSAPAGPGGDTQYF. The CDR3 region has the DNA TGCAGTGCACCGGCCGGGCCGGGGGGAGATACGCAGTATTTT.